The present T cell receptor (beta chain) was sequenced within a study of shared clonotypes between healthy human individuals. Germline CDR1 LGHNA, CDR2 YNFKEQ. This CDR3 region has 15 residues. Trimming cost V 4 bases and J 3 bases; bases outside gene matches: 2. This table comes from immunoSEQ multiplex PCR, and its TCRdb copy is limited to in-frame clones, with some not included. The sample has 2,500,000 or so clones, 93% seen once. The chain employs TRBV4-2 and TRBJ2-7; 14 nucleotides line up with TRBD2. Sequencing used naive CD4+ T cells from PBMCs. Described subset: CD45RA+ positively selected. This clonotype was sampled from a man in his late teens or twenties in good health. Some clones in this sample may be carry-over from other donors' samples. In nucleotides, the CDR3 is TGTGCCAGCAGCCCGGGACTAGCGGGAGTCTACGAGCAGTACTTC. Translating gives CASSPGLAGVYEQYF.